The 17 T cell receptor gamma chains below all came from one sample that was sequenced in a study of gamma-delta T cells after stem cell transplantation. TCRdb re-called the RT-PCR reads with CATT. The table lists thousands of gamma-chain clones, approximately 4.9% of them singletons. Material for sequencing was gamma-delta T cells. The receptor set was obtained from a human donor. It is not recorded whose cells these are; they may come from a transplant donor.

By sample share, this clone is medium-sized. Just one base apart from a much larger clone, this may be a read error. The same CDR3 arises from other DNA sequences in this sample as well. V gene TRGV9 combines with J gene TRGJP. The CDR3 totals 15 residues. CDR1 GITISATS and CDR2 ISYDGTV come from the germline V gene (reference sequence). V was pared by 4 bases and J by 4 bases, with 1 base of the junction left unmatched. The CDR3 sequence: CALWDQELGKKIKVF. CDR3 bases: TGTGCCTTGTGGGACCAAGAGTTGGGCAAAAAAATCAAGGTATTT.

By share, this clone counts as medium-sized. This chain uses TRGV9 with TRGJP. The V gene's germline CDR1 is GITISATS and CDR2 ISYDGTV (reference sequence). Trimming at V came to 1 base and at J to 4 bases, leaving 7 bases not matched to a gene. The CDR3 covers 18 residues. The CDR3 nucleotides are TGTGCCTTGTGGGAGGTCCCCCCTCAAGAGTTGGGCAAAAAAATCAAGGTATTT. Its protein is CALWEVPPQELGKKIKVF.

This clone was recorded a few times. This may come from a read error, since a much larger clone is one base off. The chain combines TRGV3 with TRGJ1 or TRGJ2. This CDR3 has 12 amino acids. Germline lookup yields CDR1 VTNTFY and CDR2 YDVSTARD (reference sequence). The CDR3 DNA follows: TGTGCCACCCGGGACAGGCCGGAGTGGTCTCTCTTT. Residues: CATRDRPEWSLF.

This clone occurred a few times. V is TRGV9 and J is TRGJP. The CDR3 spans 18 residues. After removal of 2 bases from V and 7 bases from J, the junction contained 11 bases not matched to a gene. The germline gives CDR1 GITISATS, CDR2 ISYDGTV (reference sequence). CDR3 in DNA: TGTGCCTTGTGGGAGGCCCAAAGGTTGGAGTTGGGCAAAAAAATCAAGGTATTT. Translating gives CALWEAQRLELGKKIKVF.

This clone was seen a handful of times. This rearrangement joins TRGV9 to TRGJP. Germline assignment: CDR1 GITISATS and CDR2 ISYDGTV (reference sequence). J lost 4 bases, V lost 1 base, and 7 bases had no gene match. This CDR3 region has 18 residues. The chain's CDR3 is CALWEVLFQELGKKIKVF. CDR3 sequence (DNA): TGTGCCTTGTGGGAGGTCCTATTTCAAGAGTTGGGCAAAAAAATCAAGGTATTT.

A few counts support this clone. J is TRGJ1 or TRGJ2 and V is TRGV4. The V gene's germline CDR1 is EGSTGY and CDR2 YDSYTSSV. The CDR3 has 14 residues. Unmatched junction bases numbered 7, after V lost 0 bases and J lost 5 bases. The CDR3 is CATWDGQGNYKKLF. The CDR3, as DNA: TGTGCCACCTGGGATGGGCAAGGAAATTATAAGAAACTCTTT.

In this sample, this clone is medium-sized. The rearrangement uses TRGV2 and TRGJ1 or TRGJ2. The germline CDR1 and CDR2 sequences are EGSNGY and YDSYNSKV. There are 16 residues in the CDR3. With 0 bases clipped from V and 4 bases from J, the junction kept 12 bases outside the gene matches. CDR3 DNA sequence: TGTGCCACCTGGGACGGGCCGAATCGGCCGTATTATAAGAAACTCTTT. Translating it yields CATWDGPNRPYYKKLF.

In this sample, this clone is medium-sized. This chain joins TRGV3 and TRGJ1 or TRGJ2. CDR1 is VTNTFY and CDR2 is YDVSTARD in the germline V gene (reference sequence). After removal of 0 bases from V and 3 bases from J, the junction contained 11 bases not matched to a gene. The CDR3 length is 16 residues. The CDR3 region is CATWDRPDPVYYKKLF. The CDR3 nucleotides are TGTGCCACCTGGGACAGGCCCGACCCCGTTTATTATAAGAAACTCTTT.

This clone was counted a few times. A far larger clone is just one base off, so this is likely a read error. Other DNA sequences of this sample code for an identical CDR3. The chain uses TRGV9 and TRGJP. Germline V gives CDR1 GITISATS, CDR2 ISYDGTV (reference sequence). The CDR3 consists of 16 residues. Trimming removed 0 bases from V and 7 bases from J; junction bases left unmatched: 3. The CDR3 DNA reads TGTGCCTTGTGGGAGGTGCCGGAGTTGGGCAAAAAAATCAAGGTATTT. It yields the protein CALWEVPELGKKIKVF.

This clone was recorded a few times. Other DNA sequences from this sample encode an identical CDR3 as well. Written as DNA, the CDR3 is TGTGCCTTGTGGGCTCAAGAGTTGGGCAAAAAAATCAAGGTATTT. Translated, it gives CALWAQELGKKIKVF. This sequence joins TRGV9 and TRGJP. The CDR3 is 15 amino acids. CDR1 and CDR2 from the germline V gene are GITISATS and ISYDGTV (reference sequence). Losses at the gene ends were 5 bases for V and 4 bases for J; bases not matched to a gene: 2.

This clone was picked up a small number of times. Additional DNA sequences in this sample encode the identical CDR3. The V and J genes are TRGV9 and TRGJP. The CDR3 is made up of 16 amino acids. Trimming removed 0 bases from V and 8 bases from J; junction bases left unmatched: 4. The germline gives CDR1 GITISATS, CDR2 ISYDGTV (reference sequence). The CDR3 sequence is CALWEVRQLGKKIKVF. The DNA for the CDR3 is TGTGCCTTGTGGGAGGTGAGACAGTTGGGCAAAAAAATCAAGGTATTT.

This clone is termed medium-sized (0.01 to 0.1%). The V call is TRGV9, the J call TRGJP. V lost 3 bases, J lost 9 bases, and 20 bases stayed unmatched. From germline, CDR1 is GITISATS and CDR2 ISYDGTV (reference sequence). This CDR3 region has 20 residues. The CDR3 coding sequence is TGTGCCTTGTGGGAGACCTACGGTCGCCTCGGAAGGTTGGGCAAAAAAATCAAGGTATTT. Translating gives CALWETYGRLGRLGKKIKVF.

The table lists this clone with a few counts. The chain carries TRGV9 and TRGJ1 or TRGJ2. V gave up 2 bases and J gave up 12 bases; unmatched junction bases: 22. The CDR3 is 16 amino acids. Germline CDR1 is GITISATS and CDR2 is ISYDGTV (reference sequence). CDR3 protein: CALWEDAGVGLKRKLF. CDR3 in DNA: TGTGCCTTGTGGGAGGATGCAGGGGTCGGCTTAAAGAGGAAACTCTTT.

To note about this clone: Other nucleotide sequences from this sample produce the same CDR3. The chain couples TRGV9 to TRGJP. This CDR3 spans 17 amino acids. Germline values: CDR1 GITISATS, CDR2 ISYDGTV (reference sequence). Trimming took 5 bases from V and 6 from J; bases not matched to a gene: 10. The CDR3 sequence: CALWGNVLELGKKIKVF. The CDR3 bases are TGTGCCTTGTGGGGGAACGTCCTAGAGTTGGGCAAAAAAATCAAGGTATTT.

A word on this clone: A single base separates this from a much larger clone, so it may be a read error. The sample holds other DNA sequences that translate to the same CDR3. The CDR3 here is CATQDTTGWFKIF. The CDR3 DNA follows: TGTGCTACTCAGGATACCACTGGTTGGTTCAAGATATTT. The chain employs TRGV8 and TRGJP1. This CDR3 has 13 residues. The germline CDR1 and CDR2 sequences are VENAVY and YDSYNSRV.

This clone is medium-sized by share. The rearrangement joins TRGV9 to TRGJP. Germline CDR1 reads GITISATS; CDR2 reads ISYDGTV (reference sequence). The length of the CDR3 is 18 residues. V trimming: 3 bases; J trimming: 3 bases; junction bases outside the gene matches: 8. DNA of the CDR3: TGTGCCTTGTGGGAGACCTTTCCGCAAGAGTTGGGCAAAAAAATCAAGGTATTT. Encoded protein: CALWETFPQELGKKIKVF.

Of note for this clone: This is likely an artifact of a read error, given a far larger clone one base away. The chain joins TRGV9 to TRGJ1 or TRGJ2. CDR3 length: 12 residues. V dropped 4 bases and J dropped 12; count of bases not matched to a gene: 12. The germline gives CDR1 GITISATS, CDR2 ISYDGTV (reference sequence). The CDR3 loop reads CALWDPARRKLF. The CDR3 coding sequence is TGTGCCTTGTGGGACCCTGCGCGTCGGAAACTCTTT.